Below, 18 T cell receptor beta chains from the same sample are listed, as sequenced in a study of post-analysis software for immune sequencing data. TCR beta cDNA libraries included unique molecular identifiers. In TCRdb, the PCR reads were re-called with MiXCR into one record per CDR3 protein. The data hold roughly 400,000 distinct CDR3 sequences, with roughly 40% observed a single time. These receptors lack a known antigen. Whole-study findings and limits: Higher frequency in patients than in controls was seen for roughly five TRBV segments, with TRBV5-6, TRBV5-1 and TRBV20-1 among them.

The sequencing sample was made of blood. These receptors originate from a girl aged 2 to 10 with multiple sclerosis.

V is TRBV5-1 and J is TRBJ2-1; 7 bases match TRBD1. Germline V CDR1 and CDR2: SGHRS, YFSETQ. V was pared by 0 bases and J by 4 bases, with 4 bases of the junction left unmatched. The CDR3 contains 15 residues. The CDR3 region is CASSLEQGMYNEQFF. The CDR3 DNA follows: TGCGCCAGCAGCTTGGAACAGGGGATGTACAATGAGCAGTTCTTC.

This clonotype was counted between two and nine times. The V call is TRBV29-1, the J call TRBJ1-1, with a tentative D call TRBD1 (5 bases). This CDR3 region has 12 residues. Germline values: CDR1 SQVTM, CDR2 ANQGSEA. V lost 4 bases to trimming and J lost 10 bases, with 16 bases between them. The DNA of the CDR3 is TGCAGCGTTGGTCGGGGGGGGACGGGAGCTTTCTTT. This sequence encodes CSVGRGGTGAFF.

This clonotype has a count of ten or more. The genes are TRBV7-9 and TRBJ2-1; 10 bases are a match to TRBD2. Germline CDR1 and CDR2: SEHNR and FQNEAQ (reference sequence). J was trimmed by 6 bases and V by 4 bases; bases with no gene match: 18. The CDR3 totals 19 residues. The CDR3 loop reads CASSSLTSGTSRGINEQFF. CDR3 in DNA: TGTGCCAGCAGCTCTCTCACTAGCGGGACCTCCCGGGGGATCAATGAGCAGTTCTTC.

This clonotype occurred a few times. The CDR3: CASSWGGKMGTYEQYF. CDR3 coding DNA: TGTGCCAGCAGCTGGGGGGGCAAAATGGGGACCTACGAGCAGTACTTC. The chain links TRBV5-4 to TRBJ2-7; D is perhaps TRBD2 (7 bases). V lost 3 bases, J lost 2 bases, and 18 bases lay in between. This CDR3 has 16 residues. Germline V gene sequence: CDR1 SGHNT, CDR2 YYREEE (reference sequence).

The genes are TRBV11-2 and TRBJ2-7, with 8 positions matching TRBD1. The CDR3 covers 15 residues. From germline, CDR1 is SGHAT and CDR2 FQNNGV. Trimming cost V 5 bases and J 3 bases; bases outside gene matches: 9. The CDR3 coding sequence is TGTGCCAGCAGCGCATCGACAGGGGCTCTCTACGAGCAGTACTTC. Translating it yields CASSASTGALYEQYF. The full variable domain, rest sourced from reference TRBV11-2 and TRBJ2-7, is EAGVAQSPRYKIIEKRQSVAFWCNPISGHATLYWYQQILGQGPKLLIQFQNNGVVDDSQLPKDRFSAERLKGVDSTLKIQPAKLEDSAVYLCASSASTGALYEQYFGPGTRLTVT.

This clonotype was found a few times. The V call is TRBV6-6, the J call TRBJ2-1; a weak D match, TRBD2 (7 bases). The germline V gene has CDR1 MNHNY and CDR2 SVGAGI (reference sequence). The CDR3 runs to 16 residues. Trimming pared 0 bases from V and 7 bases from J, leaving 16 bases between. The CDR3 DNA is TGTGCCAGCAGTTACTCTCGGGGGGCCCAGGGGAATGAGCAGTTCTTC. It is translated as CASSYSRGAQGNEQFF.

CDR3 in amino acids: CASHPGQTNTEAFF. The CDR3 nucleotides are TGTGCCAGCCATCCAGGACAGACAAACACTGAAGCTTTCTTT. The gene calls are TRBV28 and TRBJ1-1; D may be TRBD1 (6 bases). CDR1 is MDHEN and CDR2 is SYDVKM in the germline V gene. V shed 8 bases and J shed 2 bases, with 15 bases lying between them. CDR3 size: 14 residues.

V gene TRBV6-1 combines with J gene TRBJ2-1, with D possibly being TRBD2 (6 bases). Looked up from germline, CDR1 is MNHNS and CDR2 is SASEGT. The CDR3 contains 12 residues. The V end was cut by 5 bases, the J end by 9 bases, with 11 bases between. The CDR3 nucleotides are TGTGCCAGCAGTCAAGGAGGGACTGAGCAGTTCTTC. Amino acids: CASSQGGTEQFF.

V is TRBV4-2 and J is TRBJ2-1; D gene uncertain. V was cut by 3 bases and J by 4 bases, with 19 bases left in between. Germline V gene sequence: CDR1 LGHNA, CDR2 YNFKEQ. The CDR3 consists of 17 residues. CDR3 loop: CASSQDTARLVYNEQFF. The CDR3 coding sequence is TGTGCCAGCAGCCAGGATACGGCCCGCCTAGTTTACAATGAGCAGTTCTTC.

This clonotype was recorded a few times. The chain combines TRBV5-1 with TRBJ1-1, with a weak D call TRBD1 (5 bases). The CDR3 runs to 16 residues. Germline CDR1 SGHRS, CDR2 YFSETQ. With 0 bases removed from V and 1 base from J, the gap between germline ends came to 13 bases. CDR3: CASSLVSGGRNTEAFF. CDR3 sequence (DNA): TGCGCCAGCAGCTTGGTAAGCGGGGGGAGGAACACTGAAGCTTTCTTT.

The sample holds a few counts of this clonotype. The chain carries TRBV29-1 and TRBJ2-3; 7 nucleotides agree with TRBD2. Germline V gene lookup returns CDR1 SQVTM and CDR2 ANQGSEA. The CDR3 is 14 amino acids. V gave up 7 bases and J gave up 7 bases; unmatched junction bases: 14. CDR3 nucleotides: TGCAGCGCCGGCGGCGGGAGTCCCACTAATACGCAGTATTTT. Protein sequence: CSAGGGSPTNTQYF.

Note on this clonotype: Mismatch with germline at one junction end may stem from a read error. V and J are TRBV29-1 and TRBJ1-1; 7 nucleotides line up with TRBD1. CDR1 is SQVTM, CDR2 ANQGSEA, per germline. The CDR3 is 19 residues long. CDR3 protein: CSVEAYVRQGPKRNTETFF. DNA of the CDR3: TGCAGCGTTGAAGCATACGTTAGACAGGGACCAAAGAGGAACACTGAAACTTTCTTT.

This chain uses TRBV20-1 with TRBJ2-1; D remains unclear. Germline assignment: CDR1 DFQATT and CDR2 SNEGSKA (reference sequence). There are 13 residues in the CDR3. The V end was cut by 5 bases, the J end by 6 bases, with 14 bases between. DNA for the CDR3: TGCAGTGCTCCCACCCGGAGCTCCAATGAGCAGTTCTTC. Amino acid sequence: CSAPTRSSNEQFF.

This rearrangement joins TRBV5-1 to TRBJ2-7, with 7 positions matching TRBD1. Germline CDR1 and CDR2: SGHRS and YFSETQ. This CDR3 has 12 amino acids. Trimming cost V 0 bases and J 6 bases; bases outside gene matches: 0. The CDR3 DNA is TGCGCCAGCAGCTTGGGACAGGGCGAGCAGTACTTC. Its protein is CASSLGQGEQYF.

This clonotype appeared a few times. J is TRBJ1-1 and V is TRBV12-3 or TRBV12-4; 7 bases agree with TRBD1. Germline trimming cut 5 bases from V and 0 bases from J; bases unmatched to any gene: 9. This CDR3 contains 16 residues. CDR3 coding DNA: TGTGCCAGCAGTCCCCTCAGGGGGAGCATGAACACTGAAGCTTTCTTT. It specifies CASSPLRGSMNTEAFF.

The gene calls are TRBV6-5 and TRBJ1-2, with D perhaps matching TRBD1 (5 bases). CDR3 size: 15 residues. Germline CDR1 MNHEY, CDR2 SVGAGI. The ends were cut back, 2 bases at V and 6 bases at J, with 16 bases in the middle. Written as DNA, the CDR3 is TGTGCCAGCAGTTACACCCCGGGGGGTCTAAATGGCTACACCTTC. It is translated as CASSYTPGGLNGYTF.

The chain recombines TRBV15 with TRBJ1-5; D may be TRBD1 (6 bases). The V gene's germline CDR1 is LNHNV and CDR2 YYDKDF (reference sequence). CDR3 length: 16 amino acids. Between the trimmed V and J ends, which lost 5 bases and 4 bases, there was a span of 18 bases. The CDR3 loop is CATSYTLGQPNQPQHF. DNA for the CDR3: TGTGCCACCAGCTATACCCTAGGACAGCCAAATCAGCCCCAGCATTTT.

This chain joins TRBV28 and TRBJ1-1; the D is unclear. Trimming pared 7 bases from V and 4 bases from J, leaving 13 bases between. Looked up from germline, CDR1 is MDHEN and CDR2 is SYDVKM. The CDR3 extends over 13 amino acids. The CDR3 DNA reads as TGTGCCAGCACCGCCTTTGTTGGCACTGAAGCTTTCTTT. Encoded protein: CASTAFVGTEAFF. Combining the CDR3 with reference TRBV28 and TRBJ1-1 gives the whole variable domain DVKVTQSSRYLVKRTGEKVFLECVQDMDHENMFWYRQDPGLGLRLIYFSYDVKMKEKGDIPEGYSVSREKKERFSLILESASTNQTSMYLCASTAFVGTEAFFGQGTRLTVV.